This TCR beta chain was recovered during a study of blood T cell repertoires in COVID-19 (dated by TCRdb to the early 2020s). Study-level background: Samples covering the acute and convalescent phases of COVID-19 were provided by collaborators in the United States, Italy and Spain. Where available, HLA class I and class II types were taken from metadata supplied by the sample provider and were not determined by assay-based typing. The samples were drawn from the first 160 participants of the ongoing ImmuneRACE study and from more than 1,000 subjects provided by 6 global collaborators. The material from the prospective study consisted of cDNA or gDNA derived from T cells, B-cell-depleted T cells, or PBMCs. A freely available public database, intended as a resource for researchers studying the immune response to SARS-CoV-2, is where the repertoires were released. The sample metadata nearly always contained a de-identified subject ID, COVID-19 status, age in years and sex. Subjects who had been exposed to COVID-19, were actively infected with it, or had recovered from it provided the deeply sampled blood TCRbeta repertoires that made up the dataset. Points the paper makes about the study in general: The quantity of clinical and demographic metadata differed by source and by participant and was supplied without curation.

Enrolling through a virtual design, the prospective study's participants ranged in age from roughly 18 to 95 years and lived across 20 to 30 United States geographic areas. In the prospective study, participants were assigned to cohorts based on the clinical history participants reported in a screening survey and a study questionnaire. Recovered participants in ImmuneRACE Cohort 3 were defined as having two consecutive negative NP/OP PCR tests, clearance from a healthcare professional, or resolution of symptoms. In the prospective study, mobile phlebotomists collected whole blood, serum and a nasopharyngeal or oropharyngeal swab from each participant. Additional blood draws and questionnaires over an approximately two-month period could optionally be provided by prospective study participants. Blood samples from the prospective study were shipped frozen or at room temperature prior to DNA extraction.

Comment on this clone: The specificity of this receptor is unknown. Base qualities are not provided; no much larger clone lies one nucleotide away.

TCRbeta CDR3 regions were amplified from genomic DNA by means of the immunoSEQ Assay, a bias-controlled multiplex PCR. The authors' analysis ran thus. The number of nucleated cells in each sample was estimated by amplification of reference gene primers within the assay. Sequence reads were collapsed and filtered to measure the absolute abundance of every unique TCRbeta CDR3 rearrangement. Productive Simpson clonality was computed per sample as the square root of Simpson's diversity index over productive rearrangements. TCRdb re-hosts the immuneACCESS table, in-frame sequences only. Its copies lack some clones; in the studies checked, an unresolved V gene accounts for under half of them, and the cause for the rest is not known. V and J calls and clone size are as listed in that table; D and trimming were resolved from the DNA. This sample gives about 250,000 clones in total; 86% of them show up just once. The ten largest clones represent approximately 1.6% of the sample.

From a lookup of the germline V gene, CDR1 and CDR2 are SGHTA and FQGNSA. The junction shows trimming of 1 base on V and 5 bases on J, plus 8 bases between the germline ends. The CDR3 contains 13 residues, cysteine and phenylalanine counted. Only the CDR3 DNA is retained, 39 bases long and in frame from the first base. The clonotype comes from a man aged 35-49 years who had recovered from COVID-19. What was sequenced was PBMCs or T cells enriched from blood (not recorded which). This receptor chain uses TRBV7-2 and TRBJ1-2; the D gene lacks a confident call. Here the CDR3 is given as CASSLDGPYGYTF. The bases read TGTGCCAGCAGCTTAGACGGTCCGTATGGCTACACCTTC.